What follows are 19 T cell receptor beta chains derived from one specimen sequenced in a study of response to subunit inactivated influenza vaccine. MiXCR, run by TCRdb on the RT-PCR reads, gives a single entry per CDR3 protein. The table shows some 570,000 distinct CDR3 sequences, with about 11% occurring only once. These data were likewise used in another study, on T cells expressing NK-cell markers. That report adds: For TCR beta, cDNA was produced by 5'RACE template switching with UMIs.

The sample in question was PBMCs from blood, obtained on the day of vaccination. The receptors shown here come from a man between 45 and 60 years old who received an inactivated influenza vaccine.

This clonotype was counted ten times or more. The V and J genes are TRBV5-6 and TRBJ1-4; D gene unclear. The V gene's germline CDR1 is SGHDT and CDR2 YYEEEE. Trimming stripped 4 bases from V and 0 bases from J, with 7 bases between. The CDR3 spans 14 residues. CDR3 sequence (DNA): TGTGCCAGCAGCGGAACTGCAACTAATGAAAAACTGTTTTTT. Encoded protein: CASSGTATNEKLFF.

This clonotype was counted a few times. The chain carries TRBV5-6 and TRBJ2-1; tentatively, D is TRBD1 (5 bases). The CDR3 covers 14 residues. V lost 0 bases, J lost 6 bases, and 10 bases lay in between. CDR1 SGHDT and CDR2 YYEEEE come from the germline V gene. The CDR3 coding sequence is TGTGCCAGCAGCTTGGGGCAGGGCAGCAATGAGCAGTTCTTC. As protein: CASSLGQGSNEQFF.

The CDR3 spells CSVGTGDQPQHF. The CDR3 nucleotides are TGCAGCGTAGGGACAGGGGATCAGCCCCAGCATTTT. The gene calls are TRBV29-1 and TRBJ1-5, with 10 bases fitting TRBD1. The CDR3 is made up of 12 amino acids. The germline V gene has CDR1 SQVTM and CDR2 ANQGSEA. V gave up 6 bases and J gave up 5 bases; unmatched junction bases: 1.

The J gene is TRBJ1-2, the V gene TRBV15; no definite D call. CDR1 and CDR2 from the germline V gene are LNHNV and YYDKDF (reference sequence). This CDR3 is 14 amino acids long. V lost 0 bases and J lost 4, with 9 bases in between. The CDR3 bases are TGTGCCACCAGCAGAGATCTAGCCCGCTATGGCTACACCTTC. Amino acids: CATSRDLARYGYTF.

The CDR3, as DNA: TGTGCCAGCAGCTTTAAGAGTTCCTCTGGGGCCAACGTCCTGACTTTC. It translates to CASSFKSSSGANVLTF. V gene TRBV11-3 combines with J gene TRBJ2-6, with D unclear. This CDR3 has 16 residues. Germline-derived CDR1 and CDR2 are SGHNT and YENEEA. Trimming took off 3 bases at V and 0 bases at J, with 9 bases between the two ends.

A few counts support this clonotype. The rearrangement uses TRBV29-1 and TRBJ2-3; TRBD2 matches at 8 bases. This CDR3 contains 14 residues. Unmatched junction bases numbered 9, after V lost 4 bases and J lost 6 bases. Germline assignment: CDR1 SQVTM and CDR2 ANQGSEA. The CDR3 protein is CSVGVAGTADTQYF. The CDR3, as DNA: TGCAGCGTTGGGGTAGCGGGGACTGCTGATACGCAGTATTTT.

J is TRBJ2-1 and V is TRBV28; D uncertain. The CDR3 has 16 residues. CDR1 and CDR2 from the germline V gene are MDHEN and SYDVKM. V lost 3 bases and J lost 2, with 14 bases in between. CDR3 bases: TGTGCCAGCAGTTTCAACCCCCCGAAGCCCTACAATGAGCAGTTCTTC. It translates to CASSFNPPKPYNEQFF.

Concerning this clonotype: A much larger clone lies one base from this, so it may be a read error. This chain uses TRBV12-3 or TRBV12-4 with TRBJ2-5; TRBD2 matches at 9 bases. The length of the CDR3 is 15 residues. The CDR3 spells CASSLRRGGQEAQYF. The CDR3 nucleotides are TGTGCCAGCAGTTTAAGGCGGGGGGGTCAAGAGGCCCAGTACTTC.

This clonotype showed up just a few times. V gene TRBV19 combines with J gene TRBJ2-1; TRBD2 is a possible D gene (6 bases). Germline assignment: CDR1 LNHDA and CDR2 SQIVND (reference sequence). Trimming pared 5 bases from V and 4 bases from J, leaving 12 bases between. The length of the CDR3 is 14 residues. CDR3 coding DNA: TGTGCCAGTAGTGGTAGCGGAGCTTACAATGAGCAGTTCTTC. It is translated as CASSGSGAYNEQFF.

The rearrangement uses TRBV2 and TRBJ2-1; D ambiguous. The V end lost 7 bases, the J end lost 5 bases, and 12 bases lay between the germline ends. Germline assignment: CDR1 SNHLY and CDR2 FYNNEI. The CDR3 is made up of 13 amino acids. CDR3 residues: CASKVGSNNEQFF. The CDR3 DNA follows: TGTGCCAGCAAGGTGGGATCGAACAATGAGCAGTTCTTC.

For the CDR3, the DNA is TGTGCCATCAGTGCAGGACAGGGAGAGAGACAACTGTTTTTT. Amino acids: CAISAGQGERQLFF. The chain carries TRBV10-3 and TRBJ1-4, with 8 nucleotides matching TRBD1. The V gene end was trimmed by 4 bases and the J gene end by 12 bases; junction bases not matched to a gene: 10. Germline loops: CDR1 ENHRY, CDR2 SYGVKD. This CDR3 region has 14 residues.

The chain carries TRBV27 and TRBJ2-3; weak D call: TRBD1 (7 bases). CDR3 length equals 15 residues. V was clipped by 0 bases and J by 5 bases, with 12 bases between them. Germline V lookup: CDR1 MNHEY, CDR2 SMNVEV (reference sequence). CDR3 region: CASSLSRGDVDTQYF. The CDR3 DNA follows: TGTGCCAGCAGTTTATCCAGGGGGGATGTAGATACGCAGTATTTT.

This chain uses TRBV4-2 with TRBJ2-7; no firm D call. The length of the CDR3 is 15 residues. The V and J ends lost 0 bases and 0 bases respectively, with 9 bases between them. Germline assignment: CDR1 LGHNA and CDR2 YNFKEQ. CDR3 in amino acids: CASSQDLLLSYEQYF. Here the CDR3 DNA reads TGTGCCAGCAGCCAAGACCTTTTACTCTCCTACGAGCAGTACTTC.

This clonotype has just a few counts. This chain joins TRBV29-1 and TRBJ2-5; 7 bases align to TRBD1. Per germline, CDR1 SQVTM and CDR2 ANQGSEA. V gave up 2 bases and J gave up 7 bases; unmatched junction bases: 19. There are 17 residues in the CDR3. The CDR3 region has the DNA TGCAGCGTTGAAAAGAAATCCCGGGACAGTCCCCTCAGGACCCAGTACTTC. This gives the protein CSVEKKSRDSPLRTQYF. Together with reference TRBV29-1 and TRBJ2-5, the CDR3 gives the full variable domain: SAVISQKPSRDICQRGTSLTIQCQVDSQVTMMFWYRQQPGQSLTLIATANQGSEATYESGFVIDKFPISRPNLTFSTLTVSNMSPEDSSIYLCSVEKKSRDSPLRTQYFGPGTRLLVL.

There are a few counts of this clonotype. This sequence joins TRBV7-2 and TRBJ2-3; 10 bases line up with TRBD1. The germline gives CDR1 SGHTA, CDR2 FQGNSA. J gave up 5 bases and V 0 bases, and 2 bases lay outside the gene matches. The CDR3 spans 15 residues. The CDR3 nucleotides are TGTGCCAGCAGCTTAGCCGGGACAGGGGTAGATACGCAGTATTTT. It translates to CASSLAGTGVDTQYF. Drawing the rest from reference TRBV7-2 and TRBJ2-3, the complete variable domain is GAGVSQSPSNKVTEKGKDVELRCDPISGHTALYWYRQSLGQGLEFLIYFQGNSAPDKSGLPSDRFSAERTGGSVSTLTIQRTQQEDSAVYLCASSLAGTGVDTQYFGPGTRLTVL.

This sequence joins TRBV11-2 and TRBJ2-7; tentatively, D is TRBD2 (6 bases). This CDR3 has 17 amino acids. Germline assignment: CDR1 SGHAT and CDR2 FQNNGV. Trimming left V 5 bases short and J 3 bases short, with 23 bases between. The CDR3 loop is CASSLQDGGYLVYEQYF. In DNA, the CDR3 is TGTGCCAGCAGCCTCCAGGACGGGGGATACCTCGTCTACGAGCAGTACTTC. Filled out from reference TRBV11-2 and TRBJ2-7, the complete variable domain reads EAGVAQSPRYKIIEKRQSVAFWCNPISGHATLYWYQQILGQGPKLLIQFQNNGVVDDSQLPKDRFSAERLKGVDSTLKIQPAKLEDSAVYLCASSLQDGGYLVYEQYFGPGTRLTVT.

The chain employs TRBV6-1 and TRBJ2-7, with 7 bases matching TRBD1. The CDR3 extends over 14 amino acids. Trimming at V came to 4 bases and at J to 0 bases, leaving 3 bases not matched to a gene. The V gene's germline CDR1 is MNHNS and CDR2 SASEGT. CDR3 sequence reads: CASSVWDSSYEQYF. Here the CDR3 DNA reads TGTGCCAGCAGTGTCTGGGACAGCTCCTACGAGCAGTACTTC.

CDR3 residues: CASSSGTVTGELFF. CDR3 nucleotides: TGTGCCAGCAGTTCCGGGACGGTGACCGGGGAGCTGTTTTTT. This chain uses TRBV5-5 with TRBJ2-2; D possibly uses TRBD1 or TRBD2 (5 bases each). The germline V and J ends were trimmed by 5 bases and 5 bases, with 13 bases remaining between them. Germline loops: CDR1 SGHKS, CDR2 YYEKEE (reference sequence). The CDR3 spans 14 residues. Drawing the rest from reference TRBV5-5 and TRBJ2-2, the complete variable domain is DAGVTQSPTHLIKTRGQQVTLRCSPISGHKSVSWYQQVLGQGPQFIFQYYEKEERGRGNFPDRFSARQFPNYSSELNVNALLLGDSALYLCASSSGTVTGELFFGEGSRLTVL.

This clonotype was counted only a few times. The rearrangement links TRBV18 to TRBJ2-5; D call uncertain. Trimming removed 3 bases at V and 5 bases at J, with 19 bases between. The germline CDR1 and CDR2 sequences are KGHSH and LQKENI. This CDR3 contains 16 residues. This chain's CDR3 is CASSPQTWGPGETQYF. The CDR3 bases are TGTGCCAGCTCACCTCAGACCTGGGGTCCGGGTGAGACCCAGTACTTC.